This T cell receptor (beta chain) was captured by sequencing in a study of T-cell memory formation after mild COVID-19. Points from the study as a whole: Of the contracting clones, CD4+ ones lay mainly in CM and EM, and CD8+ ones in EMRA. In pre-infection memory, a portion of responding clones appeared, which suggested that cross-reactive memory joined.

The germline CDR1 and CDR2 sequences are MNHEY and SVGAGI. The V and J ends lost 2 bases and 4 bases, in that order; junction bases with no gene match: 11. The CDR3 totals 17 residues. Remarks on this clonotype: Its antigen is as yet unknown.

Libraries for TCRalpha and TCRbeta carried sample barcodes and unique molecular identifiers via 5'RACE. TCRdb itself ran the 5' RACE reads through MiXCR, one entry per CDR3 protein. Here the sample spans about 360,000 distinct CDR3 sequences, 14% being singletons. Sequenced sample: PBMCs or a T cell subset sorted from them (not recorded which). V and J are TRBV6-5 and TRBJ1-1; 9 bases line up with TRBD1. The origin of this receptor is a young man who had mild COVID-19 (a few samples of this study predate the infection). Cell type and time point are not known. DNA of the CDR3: TGTGCCAGCAGTTACACCCGGGACAGGGTATTGGGCACTGAAGCTTTCTTT. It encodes CASSYTRDRVLGTEAFF.